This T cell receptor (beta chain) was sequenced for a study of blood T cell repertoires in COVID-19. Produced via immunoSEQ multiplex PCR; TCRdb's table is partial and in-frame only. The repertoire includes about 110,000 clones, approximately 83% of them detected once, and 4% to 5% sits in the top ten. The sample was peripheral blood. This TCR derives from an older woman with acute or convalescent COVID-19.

CDR3 in amino acids: CASSQDLPSIEQFF. CDR3 nucleotide sequence: TGTGCCAGCAGCCAAGATTTACCTAGCATTGAGCAGTTCTTC. The chain joins TRBV14 to TRBJ2-1; maybe TRBD2 (5 bases). The CDR3 extends over 14 amino acids. Germline loops: CDR1 SGHDN, CDR2 FVKESK. The ends were cut back, 0 bases at V and 9 bases at J, with 12 bases in the middle.